This TCR beta chain was sequenced in a study of blood T cell repertoires in COVID-19. Study-wide background: Both acute and convalescent COVID-19 samples were obtained from the United States, Italy and Spain. From T cells, B-cell-depleted T cells, or PBMCs came the material, which was cDNA or gDNA.

Original analysis: Amplifying reference gene primers gave estimates of nucleated cell counts. Clones were read by immunoSEQ multiplex PCR, and TCRdb kept only the in-frame ones, dropping some. V, J and clone size are taken as reported in that table, and D and trimming were inferred from the DNA itself. The sample carries approximately 290,000 clones, 65% to 85% recorded once. V was pared by 4 bases and J by 5 bases, with 2 bases between. This CDR3 has 11 residues. CDR1 is SGHNT and CDR2 is YENEEA in the germline V gene. This clone showed up just once. This receptor was taken from a person aged 65-85 years with COVID-19, enrolled during active disease. The sequenced material came from peripheral blood. The genes are TRBV11-3 and TRBJ1-4; D ambiguous. The CDR3 DNA sequence: TGTGCCAGCAGCTCGAATGAAAAACTGTTTTTT. Translation gives CASSSNEKLFF.